Presented here are 24 T cell receptor beta chains from one specimen sequenced in a study of blood T cells in healthy people across ages. Alongside a J-beta primer mix, a sample-barcoded 5' primer served in a second PCR lasting roughly 7 to 11 cycles. TCRdb fed the 5' RACE reads into MiXCR, producing one record per CDR3 protein. Of 700,000 or so distinct CDR3 sequences listed, less than 45% are singletons. Sequencing used blood. The origin of the receptors is a man older than 75 in good health.

This clonotype was picked up a small number of times. The V gene is TRBV5-1, the J gene TRBJ2-5; 10 nucleotides match TRBD2. Unmatched junction bases numbered 7, after V lost 0 bases and J lost 11 bases. The CDR3 contains 14 residues. Germline loops: CDR1 SGHRS, CDR2 YFSETQ. The CDR3 sequence is CASSLDSAGGEQYF. The CDR3 DNA is TGCGCCAGCAGCTTGGACTCAGCGGGGGGGGAGCAGTACTTC.

This clonotype was seen many times. The chain uses TRBV20-1 and TRBJ2-7, with D perhaps matching TRBD1 (6 bases). The V gene lost 4 bases and the J gene lost 4 bases, with 11 bases spanning the gap. CDR3 length: 12 residues. Germline CDR1 is DFQATT and CDR2 is SNEGSKA (reference sequence). The CDR3 loop reads CSATTGKYEQYF. The CDR3 coding sequence is TGCAGTGCTACTACAGGGAAGTACGAGCAGTACTTC.

CDR3 loop: CASSPPLARGRGETQYF. As DNA, the CDR3 is TGTGCCAGCTCACCACCATTGGCCAGGGGGCGCGGGGAGACCCAGTACTTC. The chain uses TRBV18 and TRBJ2-5; TRBD1 aligns across 8 bases. Germline CDR1 is KGHSH and CDR2 is LQKENI. The trim removed 0 bases at V and 5 bases at J, leaving 11 bases unmatched. This CDR3 comprises 17 residues.

This clonotype was recorded a few times. The chain employs TRBV5-1 and TRBJ2-1; TRBD2 matches 8 bases. Trimming at V came to 0 bases and at J to 4 bases, leaving 6 bases not matched to a gene. The CDR3 length is 16 residues. CDR1 and CDR2 from the germline V gene are SGHRS and YFSETQ. This CDR3 is CASSLEAGGGYNEQFF. Written as DNA, the CDR3 is TGCGCCAGCAGCTTGGAGGCAGGCGGGGGGTACAATGAGCAGTTCTTC.

The V and J genes are TRBV20-1 and TRBJ1-2, with 7 bases that match TRBD1. CDR3 size: 16 residues. The germline gives CDR1 DFQATT, CDR2 SNEGSKA (reference sequence). V shed 2 bases, J shed 2 bases, and the junction held 11 bases outside the gene matches. CDR3 sequence reads: CSARPRDRDLNYGYTF. The CDR3 DNA reads TGCAGTGCTAGACCCCGGGACAGAGATCTCAACTATGGCTACACCTTC.

This clonotype has just a few counts. V and J are TRBV7-2 and TRBJ2-2; D gene uncertain. V lost 1 base and J lost 0, with 9 bases in between. In germline, CDR1 is SGHTA, CDR2 FQGNSA. This CDR3 has 16 residues. The CDR3 protein is CASSLVATANTGELFF. The DNA for the CDR3 is TGTGCCAGCAGCTTAGTGGCTACTGCGAACACCGGGGAGCTGTTTTTT.

This clonotype was found a few times. The V call is TRBV6-5, the J call TRBJ2-3, with D possibly matching TRBD1 (6 bases). This CDR3 is 14 amino acids long. Germline CDR1 reads MNHEY; CDR2 reads SVGAGI. Trimming took off 9 bases at V and 2 bases at J, with 15 bases between the two ends. In DNA form, the CDR3 reads TGTGCCAGTGCTCGGGACACAGCCACAGATACGCAGTATTTT. Its translation is CASARDTATDTQYF.

A few counts support this clonotype. The V call is TRBV29-1, the J call TRBJ2-5; 9 positions match TRBD2. This CDR3 spans 15 amino acids. From germline, CDR1 is SQVTM and CDR2 ANQGSEA. V lost 5 bases, J lost 4 bases, and 11 bases stayed unmatched. This CDR3 is CSVPSVAGAIETQYF. CDR3 in DNA: TGCAGCGTTCCATCCGTAGCGGGAGCGATAGAGACCCAGTACTTC.

This clonotype occurred a few times. DNA of the CDR3: TGTGCCAGCAGCTTAGCGTCGACAGGGAACTTAGCAGATACGCAGTATTTT. Its protein is CASSLASTGNLADTQYF. This sequence joins TRBV7-2 and TRBJ2-3; 7 bases line up with TRBD1. V lost 0 bases and J lost 4; bases outside the gene matches: 10. The CDR3 has 17 residues. CDR1 is SGHTA and CDR2 is FQGNSA in the germline V gene.

This rearrangement joins TRBV20-1 to TRBJ1-1; D perhaps matches TRBD1 (5 bases). Germline CDR1 reads DFQATT; CDR2 reads SNEGSKA (reference sequence). The CDR3 has 12 amino acids. The germline V and J ends were trimmed by 5 bases and 8 bases, with 15 bases remaining between them. This chain's CDR3 is CSARSLRTEAFF. Here the CDR3 DNA reads TGCAGTGCTCGGAGCCTCCGGACAGAAGCTTTCTTT.

The chain combines TRBV7-2 with TRBJ1-4; no clear D. Trimming left V 7 bases short and J 0 bases short, with 9 bases between. Per the germline V gene, CDR1 is SGHTA and CDR2 is FQGNSA. This CDR3 is 14 amino acids long. CDR3 sequence: CASNPNPTNEKLFF. The DNA for the CDR3 is TGTGCCAGCAACCCAAATCCAACTAATGAAAAACTGTTTTTT.

As DNA, the CDR3 is TGTGCCATCATCCAGAGGGTACTAGCGGGAGGGCCCTACGAGCAGTACTTC. Its translation is CAIIQRVLAGGPYEQYF. The chain carries TRBV27 and TRBJ2-7; 13 bases are a match to TRBD2. Per the germline V gene, CDR1 is MNHEY and CDR2 is SMNVEV (reference sequence). The V and J ends lost 10 bases and 2 bases, in that order; junction bases with no gene match: 14. The CDR3 is made up of 17 amino acids.

The chain has TRBV12-3 or TRBV12-4 and TRBJ2-3; D is perhaps TRBD1 (6 bases). The V and J ends lost 1 base and 7 bases respectively, with 9 bases between them. This CDR3 comprises 13 residues. The CDR3 protein is CASSLGGQNTQYF. As DNA, the CDR3 is TGTGCCAGCAGTTTAGGCGGACAGAATACGCAGTATTTT.

The chain links TRBV7-9 to TRBJ1-6; unclear D gene. With 1 base removed from V and 8 bases from J, the gap between germline ends came to 9 bases. The germline V gene encodes CDR1 SEHNR and CDR2 FQNEAQ (reference sequence). The CDR3 covers 14 residues. For the CDR3, the DNA is TGTGCCAGCAGCTTAGGTGCCGGGGATTCACCCCTCCACTTT. This codes for CASSLGAGDSPLHF.

This clonotype occurred a few times. The genes are TRBV3-1 and TRBJ2-5; D uncertain. CDR3 length: 12 amino acids. The germline CDR1 and CDR2 sequences are LGHDT and YNNKEL (reference sequence). The V end was cut by 0 bases, the J end by 7 bases, with 6 bases between. CDR3 protein: CASSQDIGTQYF. The CDR3 nucleotides are TGTGCCAGCAGCCAAGATATCGGGACCCAGTACTTC.

This chain links TRBV6-6 with TRBJ2-1; no clear D gene. This CDR3 comprises 13 residues. The germline V and J ends were trimmed by 4 bases and 5 bases, with 9 bases remaining between them. Germline V lookup: CDR1 MNHNY, CDR2 SVGAGI (reference sequence). CDR3 region: CASSFKGNNEQFF. The CDR3 coding sequence is TGTGCCAGCAGTTTCAAAGGGAACAATGAGCAGTTCTTC.

The table lists this clonotype with many counts. The V and J genes are TRBV29-1 and TRBJ2-3; 9 bases map to TRBD2. Germline loops: CDR1 SQVTM, CDR2 ANQGSEA. The CDR3 extends over 15 amino acids. Trimming removed 4 bases from V and 1 base from J; junction bases left unmatched: 6. The CDR3 sequence: CSVVVLAGRTDTQYF. The DNA for the CDR3 is TGCAGCGTTGTAGTCCTAGCGGGACGCACAGATACGCAGTATTTT.

This chain uses TRBV24-1 with TRBJ1-5; TRBD1 agrees at 7 bases. V lost 3 bases to trimming and J lost 1 base; unmatched junction nucleotides: 5. Per germline, CDR1 KGHDR and CDR2 SFDVKD. CDR3 length: 16 amino acids. CDR3: CATSDGKGASNQPQHF. CDR3 nucleotides: TGTGCCACCAGTGATGGGAAGGGGGCAAGCAATCAGCCCCAGCATTTT.

There are many counts of this clonotype. V and J are TRBV11-2 and TRBJ2-3; 13 positions agree with TRBD2. Trimming took 10 bases from V and 3 from J; bases not matched to a gene: 7. The CDR3 is made up of 15 amino acids. Germline V gene lookup returns CDR1 SGHAT and CDR2 FQNNGV. The chain's CDR3 is CATKTSGRGTDTQYF. DNA for the CDR3: TGTGCCACCAAAACTAGCGGGAGGGGAACAGATACGCAGTATTTT.

The chain couples TRBV3-1 to TRBJ1-4, with 7 bases that match TRBD1. Germline-derived CDR1 and CDR2 are LGHDT and YNNKEL (reference sequence). V lost 3 bases, J lost 2 bases, and 12 bases stayed unmatched. This CDR3 spans 18 amino acids. CDR3 sequence: CASSHPTGYGSTNEKLFF. Written as DNA, the CDR3 is TGTGCCAGCAGCCACCCGACAGGGTACGGGAGTACTAATGAAAAACTGTTTTTT.

The CDR3 nucleotides read TGCAGTGCTAGCCAAGACCAATATAGCGGAGGGGGGGCTGAAGCTGAGCAGTACTTC. Protein: CSASQDQYSGGGAEAEQYF. The genes are TRBV20-1 and TRBJ2-7; D may be TRBD2 (7 bases). Trimming removed 3 bases at V and 7 bases at J, with 34 bases between. The CDR3 totals 19 residues. In germline, CDR1 is DFQATT, CDR2 SNEGSKA (reference sequence).

In DNA form, the CDR3 reads TGTGCCAGCAGCTTTAGGCTCAGGTCTCAAGAGACCCAGTACTTC. Its translation: CASSFRLRSQETQYF. This chain uses TRBV5-6 with TRBJ2-5; D is uncertain. The germline gives CDR1 SGHDT, CDR2 YYEEEE. V was pared by 2 bases and J by 2 bases, with 13 bases between. The CDR3 is made up of 15 amino acids.

This clonotype was picked up a small number of times. The chain is built from TRBV20-1 and TRBJ2-1; D is unresolved. The CDR3 sequence is 12 residues long. Trimming cost V 6 bases and J 10 bases, with 16 bases left between them. Germline V gene sequence: CDR1 DFQATT, CDR2 SNEGSKA (reference sequence). The CDR3 here is CSAPFRSGEQFF. For the CDR3, the DNA is TGCAGTGCCCCATTTCGTAGTGGCGAGCAGTTCTTC.

V usage is TRBV6-2 or TRBV6-3 and J usage is TRBJ1-6; possible D gene TRBD1, 6 bases. The V and J ends lost 5 bases and 9 bases respectively, with 14 bases between them. The CDR3 loop spans 14 amino acids. The germline V gene has CDR1 MNHEY and CDR2 SVGEGT. CDR3 region: CASSPTGNGSPLHF. In DNA, the CDR3 is TGTGCCAGCAGTCCAACAGGGAATGGTTCACCCCTCCACTTT.